The T cell receptor (beta chain) described here comes from a study of PD-L1 blockade in urothelial cancer (dated by TCRdb to 2015 to 2018). About the investigation overall: Every patient began therapy in about 2014 and was given atezolizumab 1,200 mg intravenously every 3 weeks. About 90% of the roughly 30 patients were identified as males with urothelial cancer of bladder origin, and a prior smoking history was reported by 18 of 29 patients. Blood samples were analyzed 3 weeks after the start of treatment (second dose) and 6 weeks after the start of treatment. A median of 141,255 T cells and fewer than 85,000 unique TCRs was obtained from blood samples, and a median clonality of roughly 0.082 was observed. Pretreatment tumor samples and matched peripheral blood, collected serially before and after atezolizumab treatment, underwent TCR sequencing. Whole exome sequencing and RNA sequencing of pretreatment tumors were performed alongside TCR sequencing in the same patients. Durable clinical benefit was defined as progression-free survival longer than 6 months, and TCR features were also tested against progression-free and overall survival. The study, an exploratory multi-omic analysis, examined somatic, immune and clinical correlates of response to PD-L1 blockade with atezolizumab in urothelial cancer. Pretreatment blood TCR-seq was available for nearly 30 patients, at least one posttreatment blood collection was obtained for 24 patients, and tumor TCR-seq was available for 24 patients. Several patients reached durable clinical benefit, while some 19 patients did not. An ECOG performance status of 0 or 1 was recorded for the patients, and 0 to 3 prior chemotherapy regimens had been received by the patients.

To estimate absolute template abundance from read counts, synthetic TCR analog templates were spiked into each PCR. The immunoSEQ assay was used to amplify TCRbeta CDR3 regions from genomic DNA with bias-controlled V and J gene primers. Sequencing of rearranged TCRbeta segments was done at approximately 20X coverage. Per the original workflow: Clustering was used to correct sequencing errors, and CDR3s were annotated against IMGT to assign V, D and J genes. Downstream analyses used only productive TCRbeta rearrangements and left out out-of-frame or stop-codon sequences. To compute clonality, Shannon entropy was normalized by the log of the number of unique productive sequences and then subtracted from one. Clones differing between time points or between blood and tumor were identified by Fisher's exact test with Benjamini-Hochberg correction at adjusted p below 0.01. TCRdb's version of the immuneACCESS table is confined to in-frame rearrangements and falls short of the full clone set. An unresolved V gene accounts for under half of the shortfall where checked; the remainder is of unknown origin. V, J and clone size were drawn from that table, and D and trimming were deduced from the DNA. This sample holds 80,000 to 130,000 clones; about nine tenths were observed only once. The top ten constitute over 0.8% of the sample.

Regarding this clone: No antigen is known for it. No base quality values were provided; no much bigger clone lies one nucleotide off.

A cohort of 30 or so patients with locally advanced or metastatic urothelial carcinoma, treated at Memorial Sloan Kettering on a trial protocol, was included. Peripheral blood mononuclear cells were collected pretreatment and during treatment, with between 1 and 8 total time points per patient. The Qiagen DNeasy Blood extraction kit was used to purify genomic DNA from total PBMCs and from tumor samples. PBMCs were collected pretreatment and during treatment, and were isolated and stored as previously described. What the work shows at the level of the full study, not this receptor alone: Because the sample size was small (n of about 29) and many exploratory analyses were performed, the results are intended to be hypothesis-generating. At 3 weeks after the start of treatment, tumor-associated TCR clones in peripheral blood had expanded more in patients with durable benefit (n of about 20, p = 0.022). A pretreatment peripheral blood TCR clonality below the median was linked to improved progression-free and overall survival.

The clonotype comes from an elderly woman with urothelial cancer. The sequenced sample was PBMCs, obtained around atezolizumab (anti-PD-L1) treatment.

The DNA is TGCGCCAGCAGCTACAATGGAGCCTACGAGCAGTACTTC. Its protein reads: CASSYNGAYEQYF. The V and J genes are TRBV4-1 and TRBJ2-7, with the D gene not confidently named. The CDR3 contains 13 residues, cysteine and phenylalanine counted. Just the 39-base CDR3 DNA is kept, in frame starting at base 1. Between the V and J ends, shortened by 5 bases and 2 bases respectively, the junction contains 10 bases. Via the germline V gene, CDR1 is MGHRA and CDR2 YSYEKL.